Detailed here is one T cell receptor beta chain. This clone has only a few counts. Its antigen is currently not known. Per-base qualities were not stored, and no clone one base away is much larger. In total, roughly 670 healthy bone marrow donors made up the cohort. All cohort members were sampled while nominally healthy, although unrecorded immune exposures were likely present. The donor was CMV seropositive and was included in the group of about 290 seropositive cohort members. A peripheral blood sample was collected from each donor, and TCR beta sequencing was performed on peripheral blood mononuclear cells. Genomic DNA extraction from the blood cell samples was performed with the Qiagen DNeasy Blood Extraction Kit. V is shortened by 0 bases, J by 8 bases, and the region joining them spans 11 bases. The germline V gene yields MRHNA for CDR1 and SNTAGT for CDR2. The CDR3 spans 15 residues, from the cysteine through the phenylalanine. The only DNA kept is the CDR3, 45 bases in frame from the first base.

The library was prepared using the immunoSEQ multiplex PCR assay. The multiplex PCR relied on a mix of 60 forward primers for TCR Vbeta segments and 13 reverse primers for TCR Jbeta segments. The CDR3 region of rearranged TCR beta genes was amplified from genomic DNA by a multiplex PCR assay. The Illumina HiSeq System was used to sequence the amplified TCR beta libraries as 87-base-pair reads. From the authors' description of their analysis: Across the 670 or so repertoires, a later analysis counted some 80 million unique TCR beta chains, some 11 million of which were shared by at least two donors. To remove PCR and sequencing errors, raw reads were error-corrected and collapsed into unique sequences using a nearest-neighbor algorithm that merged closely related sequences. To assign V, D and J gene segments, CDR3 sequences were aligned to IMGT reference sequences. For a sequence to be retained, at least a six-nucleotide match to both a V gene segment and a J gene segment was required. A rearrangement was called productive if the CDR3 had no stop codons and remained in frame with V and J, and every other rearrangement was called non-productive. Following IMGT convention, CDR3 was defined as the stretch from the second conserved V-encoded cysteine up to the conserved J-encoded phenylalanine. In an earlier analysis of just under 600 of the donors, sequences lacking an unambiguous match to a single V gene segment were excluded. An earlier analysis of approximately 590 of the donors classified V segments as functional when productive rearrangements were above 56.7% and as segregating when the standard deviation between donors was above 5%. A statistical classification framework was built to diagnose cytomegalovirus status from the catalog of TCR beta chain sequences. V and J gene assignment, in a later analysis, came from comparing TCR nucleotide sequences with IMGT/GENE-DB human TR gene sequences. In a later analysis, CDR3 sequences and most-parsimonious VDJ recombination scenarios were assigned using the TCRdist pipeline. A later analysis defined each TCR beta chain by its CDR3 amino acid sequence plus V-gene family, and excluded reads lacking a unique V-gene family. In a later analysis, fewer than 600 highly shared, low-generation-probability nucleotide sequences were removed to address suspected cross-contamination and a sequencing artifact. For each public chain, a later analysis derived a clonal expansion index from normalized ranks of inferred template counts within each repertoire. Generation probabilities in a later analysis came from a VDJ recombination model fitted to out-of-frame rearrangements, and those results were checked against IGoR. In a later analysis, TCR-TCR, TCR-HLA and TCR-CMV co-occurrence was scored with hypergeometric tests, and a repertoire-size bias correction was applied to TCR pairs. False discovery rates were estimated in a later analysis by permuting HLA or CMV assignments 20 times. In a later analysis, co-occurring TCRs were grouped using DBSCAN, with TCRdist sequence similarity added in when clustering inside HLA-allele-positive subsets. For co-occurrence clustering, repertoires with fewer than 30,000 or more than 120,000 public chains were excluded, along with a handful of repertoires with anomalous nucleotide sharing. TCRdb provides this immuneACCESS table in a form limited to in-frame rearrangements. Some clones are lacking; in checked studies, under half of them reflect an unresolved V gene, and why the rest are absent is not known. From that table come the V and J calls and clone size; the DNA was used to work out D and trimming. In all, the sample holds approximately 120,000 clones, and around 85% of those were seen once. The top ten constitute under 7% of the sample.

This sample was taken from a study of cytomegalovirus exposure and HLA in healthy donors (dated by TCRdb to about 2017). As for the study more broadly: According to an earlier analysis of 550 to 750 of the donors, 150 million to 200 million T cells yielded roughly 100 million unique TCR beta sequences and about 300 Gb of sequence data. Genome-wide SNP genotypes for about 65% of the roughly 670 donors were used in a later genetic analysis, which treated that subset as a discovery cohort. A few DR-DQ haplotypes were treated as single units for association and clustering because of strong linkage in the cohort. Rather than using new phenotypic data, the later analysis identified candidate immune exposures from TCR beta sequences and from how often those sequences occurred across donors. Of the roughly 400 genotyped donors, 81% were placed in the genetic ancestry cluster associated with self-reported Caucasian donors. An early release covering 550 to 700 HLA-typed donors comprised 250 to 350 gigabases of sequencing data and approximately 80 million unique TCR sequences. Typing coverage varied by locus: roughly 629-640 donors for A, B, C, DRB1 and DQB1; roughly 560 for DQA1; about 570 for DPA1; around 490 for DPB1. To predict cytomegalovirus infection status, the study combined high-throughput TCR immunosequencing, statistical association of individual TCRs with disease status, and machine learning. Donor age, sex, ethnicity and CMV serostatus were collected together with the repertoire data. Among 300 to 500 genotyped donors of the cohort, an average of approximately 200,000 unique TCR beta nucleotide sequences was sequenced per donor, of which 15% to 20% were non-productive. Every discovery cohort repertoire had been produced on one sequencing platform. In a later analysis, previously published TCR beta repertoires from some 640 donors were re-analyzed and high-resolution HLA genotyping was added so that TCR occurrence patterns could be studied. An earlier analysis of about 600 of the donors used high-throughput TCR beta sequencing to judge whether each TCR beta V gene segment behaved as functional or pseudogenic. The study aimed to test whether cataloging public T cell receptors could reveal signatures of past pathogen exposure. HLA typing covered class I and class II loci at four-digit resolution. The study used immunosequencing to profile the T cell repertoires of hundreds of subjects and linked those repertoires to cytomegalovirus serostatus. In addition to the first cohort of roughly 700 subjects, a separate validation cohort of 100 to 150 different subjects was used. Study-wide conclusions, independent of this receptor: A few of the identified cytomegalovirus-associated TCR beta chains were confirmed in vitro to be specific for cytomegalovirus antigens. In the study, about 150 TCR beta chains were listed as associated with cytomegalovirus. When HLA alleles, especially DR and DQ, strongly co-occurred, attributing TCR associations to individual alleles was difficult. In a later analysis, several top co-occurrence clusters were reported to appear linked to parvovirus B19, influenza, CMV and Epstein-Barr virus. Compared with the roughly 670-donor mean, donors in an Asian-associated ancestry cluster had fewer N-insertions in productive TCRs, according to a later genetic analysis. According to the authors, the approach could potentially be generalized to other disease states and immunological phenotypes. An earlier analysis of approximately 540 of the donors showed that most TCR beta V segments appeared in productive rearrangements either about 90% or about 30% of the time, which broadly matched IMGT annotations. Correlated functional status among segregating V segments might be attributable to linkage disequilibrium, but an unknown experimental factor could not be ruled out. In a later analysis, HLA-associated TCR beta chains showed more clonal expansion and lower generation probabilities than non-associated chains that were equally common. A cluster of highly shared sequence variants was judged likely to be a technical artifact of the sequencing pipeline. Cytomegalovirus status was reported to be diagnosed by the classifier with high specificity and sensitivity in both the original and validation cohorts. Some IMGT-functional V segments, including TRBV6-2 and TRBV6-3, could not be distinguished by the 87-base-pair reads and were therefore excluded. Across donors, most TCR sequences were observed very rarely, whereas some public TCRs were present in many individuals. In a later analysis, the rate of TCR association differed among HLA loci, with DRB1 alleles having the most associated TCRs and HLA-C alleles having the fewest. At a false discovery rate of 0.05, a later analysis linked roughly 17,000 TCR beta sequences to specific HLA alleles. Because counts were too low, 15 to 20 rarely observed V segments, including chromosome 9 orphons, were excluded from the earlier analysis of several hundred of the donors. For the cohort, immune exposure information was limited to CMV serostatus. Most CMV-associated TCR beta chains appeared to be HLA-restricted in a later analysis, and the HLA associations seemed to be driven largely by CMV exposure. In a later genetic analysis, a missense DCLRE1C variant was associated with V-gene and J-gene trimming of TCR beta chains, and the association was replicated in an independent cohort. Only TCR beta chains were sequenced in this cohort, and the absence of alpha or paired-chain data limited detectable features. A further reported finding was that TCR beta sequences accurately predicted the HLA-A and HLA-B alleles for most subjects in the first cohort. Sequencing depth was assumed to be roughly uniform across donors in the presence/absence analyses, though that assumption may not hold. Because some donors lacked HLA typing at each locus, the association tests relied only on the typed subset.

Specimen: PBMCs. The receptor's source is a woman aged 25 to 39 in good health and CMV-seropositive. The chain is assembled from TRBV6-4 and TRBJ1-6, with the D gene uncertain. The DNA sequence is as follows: TGTGCCAGCAGTGACTCCCCCCTAGGCCATTCACCCCTCCACTTT. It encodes CASSDSPLGHSPLHF.